This TCR beta chain emerged from a study of T cells after yellow fever vaccination. Study observations and caveats: Booster sampling recovered most clones from primary vaccination (96% CD4, around 88% CD8). Clonotypes appearing in both CD4 and CD8 compartments existed, and their share was small.

Via MiXCR, TCRdb re-called the 5' RACE reads, giving one row per CDR3 protein. The sample has some 550,000 distinct CDR3 sequences; 15% to 20% are singletons. This CDR3 has 13 residues. Germline lookup yields CDR1 LGHNA and CDR2 YSLEER. Trimming pared 1 base from V and 2 bases from J, leaving 4 bases between. A word on this clonotype: The antigen is not known.

This material consisted of PBMCs, taken 15 days after the yellow fever booster vaccination. This clonotype originated in a man aged 25 to 40 who received the YFV17D yellow fever vaccine. This rearrangement joins TRBV4-3 to TRBJ2-3; D remains ambiguous. CDR3 residues: CASSQVATDTQYF. CDR3 nucleotides: TGCGCCAGCAGCCAAGTGGCCACAGATACGCAGTATTTT.